This T cell receptor (beta chain) is drawn from a study of CD8+CD57+ T cells in acquired aplastic anemia. Study at large: The average for DNA from sorted CD4+ and CD8+ cells was about 3.3 ug. Study-level results: Between patients and controls, around 27 CD8+ CDR3 sequences were found in common.

Trimming took 9 bases from V and 5 from J; bases not matched to a gene: 20. The CDR3 is made up of 17 amino acids. CDR1 LNHDA and CDR2 SQIVND come from the germline V gene (reference sequence). All sequencing subjects had displayed CD8+CD57+ cell expansion on flow cytometry. All patients had severe acquired aplastic anemia. Among the patients, none had received any therapy at the time of blood sampling. The sample holds many counts of this clonotype. Its antigen remains unidentified. Genomic DNA, serving as template, underwent TCR beta VDJ and CDR3 profiling. TCRdb called the reads again in MiXCR, with one record for every CDR3 protein. The repertoire consists of about 160,000 distinct CDR3 sequences, with more than 40% occurring once and the leading ten covering 30% to 40%.

The J gene is TRBJ1-1, the V gene TRBV19; TRBD1 matches 8 bases. The TCR comes from a human donor with aplastic anemia. The sequencing sample was made of sorted CD4+, CD8+, or CD8+CD57+ T cells (not recorded which) from PBMCs. The CDR3 DNA reads TGTGCCAGCCCACCGACAGGGGAACGGGATTCGGGGACTGAAGCTTTCTTT. Amino acids: CASPPTGERDSGTEAFF. The complete variable domain, with remaining parts taken from reference TRBV19 and TRBJ1-1, reads DGGITQSPKYLFRKEGQNVTLSCEQNLNHDAMYWYRQDPGQGLRLIYYSQIVNDFQKGDIAEGYSVSREKKESFPLTVTSAQKNPTAFYLCASPPTGERDSGTEAFFGQGTRLTVV.